Below, 8 T cell receptor beta chains from the same sample are listed, as sequenced in a study of beta chain features in type 1 diabetes. The investigators reverse transcribed all of the isolated RNA, so they sequenced expressed TCRB transcripts. Profiled with immunoSEQ multiplex PCR; TCRdb holds only in-frame clones, not every one. Counted here are 130,000 to 150,000 clones, roughly 48% occurring once; the ten biggest clones make up around 0.45%. The specimen sequenced was Tregs from blood. The origin of the receptors is a man younger than 30 in good health.

In its sample, this clone was seen a few times. The chain couples TRBV4-3 to TRBJ1-2; possibly TRBD1 for D (6 bases). CDR1 and CDR2 from the germline V gene are LGHNA and YSLEER. The V end lost 0 bases, the J end lost 8 bases, and 22 bases lay between the germline ends. This CDR3 spans 17 amino acids. The CDR3 protein is CASSQDWSGRGVYGYTF. The CDR3 nucleotides are TGCGCCAGCAGCCAAGACTGGTCAGGGAGGGGGGTTTACGGCTACACCTTC.

The genes are TRBV15 and TRBJ2-7; the D is unclear. Trimming pared 0 bases from V and 0 bases from J, leaving 9 bases between. The length of the CDR3 is 15 residues. The germline V gene has CDR1 LNHNV and CDR2 YYDKDF (reference sequence). CDR3 protein: CATSRDLMSSYEQYF. CDR3 in DNA: TGTGCCACCAGCAGAGATCTAATGAGCTCCTACGAGCAGTACTTC.

The chain links TRBV6-1 to TRBJ2-5; 7 bases are shared with TRBD1. Germline V gene lookup returns CDR1 MNHNS and CDR2 SASEGT. V was clipped by 6 bases and J by 1 base; unmatched bases: 8. This CDR3 is 15 amino acids long. The CDR3 nucleotides are TGTGCCAGCAGGAGCCCGGGACAGCCCCAAGAGACCCAGTACTTC. It is translated as CASRSPGQPQETQYF.

This rearrangement joins TRBV7-2 to TRBJ2-7, with TRBD2 matching 7 bases. The CDR3 runs 15 residues. V shed 5 bases and J 2 bases; nucleotides not matched to a gene: 9. From germline, CDR1 is SGHTA and CDR2 FQGNSA. The CDR3 nucleotides are TGTGCCAGCAGCCCCACGGGGGGAAGACCCTACGAGCAGTACTTC. Amino acid sequence: CASSPTGGRPYEQYF. Full variable domain (remainder filled in from reference TRBV7-2 and TRBJ2-7): GAGVSQSPSNKVTEKGKDVELRCDPISGHTALYWYRQSLGQGLEFLIYFQGNSAPDKSGLPSDRFSAERTGGSVSTLTIQRTQQEDSAVYLCASSPTGGRPYEQYFGPGTRLTVT.

This clone was counted a few times. The chain is built from TRBV18 and TRBJ2-1; 8 nucleotides align to TRBD2. Losses at the gene ends were 2 bases for V and 6 bases for J; bases not matched to a gene: 6. Germline CDR1 reads KGHSH; CDR2 reads LQKENI. This CDR3 has 15 amino acids. The CDR3 spells CASSPRREAPNEQFF. The CDR3 DNA follows: TGTGCCAGCTCACCAAGGCGGGAGGCCCCCAATGAGCAGTTCTTC.

This clone was detected only a few times. The rearrangement joins TRBV2 to TRBJ1-1; D is unclear. Germline V gene data show CDR1 as SNHLY and CDR2 as FYNNEI. The CDR3 totals 14 residues. V was clipped by 7 bases and J by 0 bases, with 12 bases between them. The CDR3 region is CASIFSPMNTEAFF. In nucleotides, the CDR3 is TGTGCCAGCATTTTCAGTCCCATGAACACTGAAGCTTTCTTT.

The chain couples TRBV11-2 to TRBJ2-2, with D possibly being TRBD1 (6 bases). Germline V CDR1 and CDR2: SGHAT, FQNNGV. The CDR3 sequence is 13 residues long. V shed 6 bases and J shed 6 bases, with 11 bases lying between them. The CDR3 region has the DNA TGTGCCAGCAGTTTGGGACAACCCGGGGAGCTGTTTTTT. Amino acids: CASSLGQPGELFF.

The CDR3 reads CASSGQGLYTQYF. Here the CDR3 DNA reads TGTGCCAGCAGCGGACAGGGTTTGTATACGCAGTATTTT. J is TRBJ2-3 and V is TRBV5-4; 8 nucleotides line up with TRBD1. With V trimmed by 4 bases and J by 7 bases, 5 bases remained unmatched. Germline assignment: CDR1 SGHNT and CDR2 YYREEE (reference sequence). This CDR3 has 13 residues.